This T cell receptor (beta chain) was profiled in a study of identical twins. In germline, CDR1 is MNHEY, CDR2 SVGAGI. The J segment lost 3 bases and the V segment lost 0 bases, leaving 8 bases of the junction unmatched. CDR3 length equals 17 residues. No donor was unhealthy or non-Caucasian. A universal primer site arose from template switching, and cDNA bore unique molecular identifiers. MiXCR was run by TCRdb on the 5' RACE reads, yielding one entry per CDR3 protein. The data show over 200,000 distinct CDR3 sequences, under 12% seen once. This clonotype was observed a handful of times. Its specificity is not known. Findings and limits, study-wide: There is a chance that invariant MAIT and iNKT cells partially muddied zero-insertion analyses. Abundant beta clonotypes from cord blood bore fewer insertions; memory repertoires lacked this pattern.

The chain links TRBV6-5 to TRBJ2-3; TRBD2 matches at 8 bases. Sequences were obtained from memory T cells sorted from blood. The TCR comes from a man aged 45-60 years in good health. DNA of the CDR3: TGTGCCAGCAGTTACTCGGTCGGGGGGGCCGTGACAGATACGCAGTATTTT. Its protein product is CASSYSVGGAVTDTQYF.